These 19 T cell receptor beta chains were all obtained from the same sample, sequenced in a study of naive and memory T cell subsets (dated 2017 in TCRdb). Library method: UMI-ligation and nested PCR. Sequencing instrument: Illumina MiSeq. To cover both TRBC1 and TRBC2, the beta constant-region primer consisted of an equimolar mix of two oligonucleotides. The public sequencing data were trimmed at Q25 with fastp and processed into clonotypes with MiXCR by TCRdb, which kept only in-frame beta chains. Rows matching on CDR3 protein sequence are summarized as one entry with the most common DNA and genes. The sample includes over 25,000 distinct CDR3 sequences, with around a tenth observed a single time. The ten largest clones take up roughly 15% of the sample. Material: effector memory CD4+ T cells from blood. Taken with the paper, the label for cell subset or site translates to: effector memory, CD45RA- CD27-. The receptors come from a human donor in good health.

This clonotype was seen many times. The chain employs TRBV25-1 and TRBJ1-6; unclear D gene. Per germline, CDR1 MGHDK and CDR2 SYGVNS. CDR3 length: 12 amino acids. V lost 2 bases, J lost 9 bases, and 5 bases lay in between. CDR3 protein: CASSEQVSPLHF. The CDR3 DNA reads TGTGCCAGCAGTGAACAAGTTTCACCCCTCCACTTT.

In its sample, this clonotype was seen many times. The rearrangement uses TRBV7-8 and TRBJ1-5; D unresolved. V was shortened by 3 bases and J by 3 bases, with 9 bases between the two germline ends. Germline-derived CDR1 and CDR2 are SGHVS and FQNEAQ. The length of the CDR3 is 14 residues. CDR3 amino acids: CASSFRGNNQPQHF. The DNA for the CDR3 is TGTGCCAGCAGCTTTCGAGGTAACAATCAGCCCCAGCATTTT.

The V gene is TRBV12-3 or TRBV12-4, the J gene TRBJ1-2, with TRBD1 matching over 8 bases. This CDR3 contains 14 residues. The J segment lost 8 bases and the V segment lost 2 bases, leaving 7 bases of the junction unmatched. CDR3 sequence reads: CASSLRRGLGGYTF. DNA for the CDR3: TGTGCCAGCAGTTTACGCAGGGGGCTTGGAGGCTACACCTTC.

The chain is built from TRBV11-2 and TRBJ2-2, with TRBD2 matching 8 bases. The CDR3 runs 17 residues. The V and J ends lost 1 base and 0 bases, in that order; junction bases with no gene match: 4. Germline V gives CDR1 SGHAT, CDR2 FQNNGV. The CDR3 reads CASSLVSGATNTGELFF. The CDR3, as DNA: TGTGCCAGCAGCTTAGTTAGCGGGGCTACGAACACCGGGGAGCTGTTTTTT.

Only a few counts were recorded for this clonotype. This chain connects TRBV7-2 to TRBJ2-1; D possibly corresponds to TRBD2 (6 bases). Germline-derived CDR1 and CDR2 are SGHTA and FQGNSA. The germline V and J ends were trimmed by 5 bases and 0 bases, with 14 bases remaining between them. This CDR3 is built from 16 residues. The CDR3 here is CASSAARGSSYNEQFF. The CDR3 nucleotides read TGTGCCAGCAGCGCCGCACGGGGGAGCTCCTACAATGAGCAGTTCTTC.

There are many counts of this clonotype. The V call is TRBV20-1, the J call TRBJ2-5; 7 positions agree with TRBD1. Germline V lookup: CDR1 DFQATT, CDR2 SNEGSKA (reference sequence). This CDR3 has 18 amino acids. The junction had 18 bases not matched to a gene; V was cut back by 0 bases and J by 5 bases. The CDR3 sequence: CSARDLLARQGRRETQYF. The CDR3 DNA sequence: TGCAGTGCTAGAGATCTCCTCGCGAGACAGGGTAGGCGGGAGACCCAGTACTTC.

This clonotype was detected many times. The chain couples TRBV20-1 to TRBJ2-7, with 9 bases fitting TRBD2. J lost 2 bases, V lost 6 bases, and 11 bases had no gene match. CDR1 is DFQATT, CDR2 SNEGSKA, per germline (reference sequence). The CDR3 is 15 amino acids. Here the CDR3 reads CSARLGASGAYEQYF. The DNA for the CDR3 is TGCAGTGCAAGACTCGGGGCTAGCGGGGCCTACGAGCAGTACTTC.

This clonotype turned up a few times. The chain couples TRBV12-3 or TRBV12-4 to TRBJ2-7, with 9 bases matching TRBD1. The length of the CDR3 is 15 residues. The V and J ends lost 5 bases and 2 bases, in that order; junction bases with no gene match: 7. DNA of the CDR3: TGTGCCAGCAGTCCCGGACAGGGGTTCGCCTACGAGCAGTACTTC. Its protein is CASSPGQGFAYEQYF.

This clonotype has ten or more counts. CDR3 in amino acids: CSVASAHSTDTQYF. In DNA form, the CDR3 reads TGCAGCGTTGCTAGCGCTCATAGCACAGATACGCAGTATTTT. V and J are TRBV29-1 and TRBJ2-3; weak D call: TRBD2 (6 bases). The CDR3 has 14 amino acids. Germline-derived CDR1 and CDR2 are SQVTM and ANQGSEA. V lost 4 bases and J 0 bases, leaving 11 bases between the germline ends.

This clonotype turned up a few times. CDR3 nucleotide sequence: TGTGCCAGCAGCTTATATTGGGGACAGGCTTCCGGGGAGCTGTTTTTT. Protein sequence: CASSLYWGQASGELFF. This chain joins TRBV7-9 and TRBJ2-2; TRBD1 aligns across 8 bases. The CDR3 extends over 16 amino acids. Per germline, CDR1 SEHNR and CDR2 FQNEAQ (reference sequence). The junction had 8 bases not matched to a gene; V was cut back by 2 bases and J by 6 bases.

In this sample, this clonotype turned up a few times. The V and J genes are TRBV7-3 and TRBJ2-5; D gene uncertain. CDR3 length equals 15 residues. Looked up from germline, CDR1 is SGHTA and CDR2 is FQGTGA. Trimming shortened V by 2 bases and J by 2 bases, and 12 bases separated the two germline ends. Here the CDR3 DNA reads TGTGCCAGCAGCTTATCATCATCTCGTCAAGAGACCCAGTACTTC. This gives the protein CASSLSSSRQETQYF.

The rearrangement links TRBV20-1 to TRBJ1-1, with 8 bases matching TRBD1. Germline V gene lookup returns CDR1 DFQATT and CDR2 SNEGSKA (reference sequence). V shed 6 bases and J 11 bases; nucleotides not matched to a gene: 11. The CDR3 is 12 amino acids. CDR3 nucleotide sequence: TGCAGTGCCCCAGGGGGCCCATACGATGCTTTCTTT. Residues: CSAPGGPYDAFF.

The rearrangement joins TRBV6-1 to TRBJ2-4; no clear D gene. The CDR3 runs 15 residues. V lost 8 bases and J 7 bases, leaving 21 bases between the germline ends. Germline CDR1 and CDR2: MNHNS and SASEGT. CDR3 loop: CASVARQGTTNIQYF. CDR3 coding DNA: TGTGCCAGCGTGGCCCGACAAGGAACGACCAACATTCAGTACTTC.

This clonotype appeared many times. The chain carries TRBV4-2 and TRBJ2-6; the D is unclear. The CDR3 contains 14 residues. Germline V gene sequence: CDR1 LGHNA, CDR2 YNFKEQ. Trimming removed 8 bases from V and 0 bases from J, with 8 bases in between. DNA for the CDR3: TGTGCCAGCCGATGGAACTCTGGGGCCAACGTCCTGACTTTC. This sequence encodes CASRWNSGANVLTF.

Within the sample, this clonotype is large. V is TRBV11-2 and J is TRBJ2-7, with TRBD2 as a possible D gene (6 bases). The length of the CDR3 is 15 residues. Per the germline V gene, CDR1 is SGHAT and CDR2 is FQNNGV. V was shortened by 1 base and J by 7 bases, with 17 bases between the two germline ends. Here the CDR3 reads CASSLVHRKGREQYF. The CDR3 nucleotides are TGTGCCAGCAGCTTAGTTCATCGGAAAGGGAGGGAGCAGTACTTC. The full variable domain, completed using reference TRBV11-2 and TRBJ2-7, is EAGVAQSPRYKIIEKRQSVAFWCNPISGHATLYWYQQILGQGPKLLIQFQNNGVVDDSQLPKDRFSAERLKGVDSTLKIQPAKLEDSAVYLCASSLVHRKGREQYFGPGTRLTVT.

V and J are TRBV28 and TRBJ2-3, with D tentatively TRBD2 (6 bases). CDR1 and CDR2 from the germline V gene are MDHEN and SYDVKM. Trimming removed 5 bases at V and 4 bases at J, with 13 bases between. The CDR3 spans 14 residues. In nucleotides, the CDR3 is TGTGCCAGCAGTGCCCCGGGGGTGGCAGATACGCAGTATTTT. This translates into CASSAPGVADTQYF.

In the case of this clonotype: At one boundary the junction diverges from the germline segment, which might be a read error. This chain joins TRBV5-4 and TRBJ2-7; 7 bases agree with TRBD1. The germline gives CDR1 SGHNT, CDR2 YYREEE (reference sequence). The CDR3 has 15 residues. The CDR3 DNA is TGTGCCAGAAGACCCGGGACAGAACTCTCCTACGAGAAGTACTTC. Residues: CARRPGTELSYEKYF. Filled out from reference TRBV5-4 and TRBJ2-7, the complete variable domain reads ETGVTQSPTHLIKTRGQQVTLRCSSQSGHNTVSWYQQALGQGPQFIFQYYREEENGRGNFPPRFSGLQFPNYSSELNVNALELDDSALYLCARRPGTELSYEKYFGPGTRLTVT.

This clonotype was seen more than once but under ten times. CDR3 loop: CASSFQGLNYGYTF. DNA of the CDR3: TGTGCCAGCAGCTTTCAGGGGCTGAACTATGGCTACACCTTC. V usage is TRBV7-9 and J usage is TRBJ1-2; weak D call: TRBD1 (6 bases). The length of the CDR3 is 14 residues. V gave up 3 bases and J gave up 2 bases, with 10 bases separating them. The germline CDR1 and CDR2 sequences are SEHNR and FQNEAQ (reference sequence).

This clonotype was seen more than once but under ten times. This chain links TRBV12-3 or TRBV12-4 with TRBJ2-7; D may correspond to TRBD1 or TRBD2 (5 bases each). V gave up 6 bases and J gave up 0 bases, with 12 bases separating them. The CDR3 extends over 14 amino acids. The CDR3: CASSRGHSSYEQYF. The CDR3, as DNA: TGTGCCAGCAGCCGGGGCCATAGCTCCTACGAGCAGTACTTC.